Sequencing of this T cell receptor beta chain was carried out in a study of blood T cell repertoires in COVID-19. At the level of the study: Sites across the United States, Italy and Spain contributed samples from acute and convalescent COVID-19.

The protocol was immunoSEQ multiplex PCR, while the TCRdb copy is restricted to in-frame clones and leaves out a portion. Counted here are approximately 140,000 clones, around 80% occurring once; the ten biggest clones make up 2% to 2.5%. Participants were aged about 18 to 89 years from 24 US areas. Germline V gives CDR1 LGHDT, CDR2 YNNKEL (reference sequence). The CDR3 spans 14 residues. Trimming left V 4 bases short and J 5 bases short, with 9 bases between. The rearrangement links TRBV3-1 (or the pseudogene TRBV3-2) to TRBJ1-6, with a weak D call TRBD1 (6 bases). What was sequenced was PBMCs or T cells enriched from blood (not recorded which). This TCR was recovered from a man aged 35 to 55 with acute COVID-19. The CDR3 sequence is CASSLQGDNSPLHF. The DNA of the CDR3 is TGTGCCAGCAGCCTACAGGGTGATAATTCACCCCTCCACTTT.